The 20 T cell receptor beta chains listed next were all sequenced from one sample in a study of blood T cell repertoires in COVID-19. Assay used: immunoSEQ multiplex PCR; TCRdb lists only in-frame clones, some missing. The profile shows around 140,000 clones, roughly 88% of them singletons. The sequenced material came from peripheral blood. All receptors come from a man aged 55 to 70 with active or convalescent COVID-19.

This chain uses TRBV7-9 with TRBJ2-7; D unclear. In germline, CDR1 is SEHNR, CDR2 FQNEAQ (reference sequence). This CDR3 has 12 residues. Trimming cost V 6 bases and J 3 bases, with 9 bases left between them. This CDR3 is CASSRVFYEQYF. DNA for the CDR3: TGTGCCAGCAGTCGGGTTTTCTACGAGCAGTACTTC.

The J gene is TRBJ2-7, the V gene TRBV29-1; TRBD1 matches 8 bases. This CDR3 comprises 12 residues. The J segment lost 2 bases and the V segment lost 7 bases, leaving 4 bases of the junction unmatched. CDR1 SQVTM and CDR2 ANQGSEA come from the germline V gene. The CDR3 nucleotides read TGCAGCGCCGGGGACAGGCCCTACGAGCAGTACTTC. This translates into CSAGDRPYEQYF.

The chain links TRBV6-5 to TRBJ1-1, with D possibly matching TRBD1 (5 bases). The V end was cut by 2 bases, the J end by 6 bases, with 10 bases between. The germline V gene has CDR1 MNHEY and CDR2 SVGAGI. CDR3 length equals 13 residues. In DNA, the CDR3 is TGTGCCAGCAGTTACCTTCAGGGTTCTGAAGCTTTCTTT. Translated, it gives CASSYLQGSEAFF.

The rearrangement uses TRBV29-1 and TRBJ1-2, with D perhaps matching TRBD1 (6 bases). Germline-derived CDR1 and CDR2 are SQVTM and ANQGSEA. Trimming took 6 bases from V and 8 from J, leaving 16 bases between them. The CDR3 runs to 12 residues. CDR3: CSVADRTVGYTF. CDR3 nucleotide sequence: TGCAGCGTCGCCGACAGGACGGTCGGCTACACCTTC.

The chain carries TRBV28 and TRBJ2-5; 11 positions agree with TRBD1. From germline, CDR1 is MDHEN and CDR2 SYDVKM. CDR3 size: 16 residues. V dropped 6 bases and J dropped 2; count of bases not matched to a gene: 8. The CDR3 DNA sequence: TGTGCCAGCAGCCAGCCCGGGACAGGGGGACAAGAGACCCAGTACTTC. It is translated as CASSQPGTGGQETQYF.

The chain combines TRBV19 with TRBJ1-2; 8 nucleotides match TRBD1. The ends lost 6 bases at V and 8 bases at J; junction bases unmatched: 14. The CDR3 is 15 residues long. Germline values: CDR1 LNHDA, CDR2 SQIVND (reference sequence). CDR3 in amino acids: CASSHPTGTGSGYTF. CDR3 coding DNA: TGTGCCAGTAGCCACCCTACCGGGACAGGATCCGGCTACACCTTC.

This clone appeared a few times. The V gene is TRBV2, the J gene TRBJ1-2; D possibly corresponds to TRBD1 (5 bases). Per the germline V gene, CDR1 is SNHLY and CDR2 is FYNNEI. Deletions cut 6 bases from V and 1 base from J, with 9 bases between. The CDR3 extends over 13 amino acids. The CDR3 region is CASSPDSNYGYTF. The CDR3 region has the DNA TGTGCCAGCAGCCCAGACAGTAACTATGGCTACACCTTC.

The chain's CDR3 is CASTPGQGRQPQHF. Here the CDR3 DNA reads TGTGCCAGTACTCCGGGACAGGGCCGTCAGCCCCAGCATTTT. This rearrangement joins TRBV19 to TRBJ1-5, with 9 positions matching TRBD1. V shed 7 bases and J 6 bases; nucleotides not matched to a gene: 7. Germline V CDR1 and CDR2: LNHDA, SQIVND (reference sequence). The CDR3 spans 14 residues. The full variable domain, in which reference TRBV19 and TRBJ1-5 provide the parts outside the CDR3, is DGGITQSPKYLFRKEGQNVTLSCEQNLNHDAMYWYRQDPGQGLRLIYYSQIVNDFQKGDIAEGYSVSREKKESFPLTVTSAQKNPTAFYLCASTPGQGRQPQHFGDGTRLSIL.

This chain links TRBV6-2 or TRBV6-3 with TRBJ1-1, with D maybe TRBD1 (6 bases). The V end lost 4 bases, the J end lost 7 bases, and 10 bases lay between the germline ends. From germline, CDR1 is MNHEY and CDR2 SVGEGT. CDR3 length: 12 amino acids. CDR3 sequence: CASSFSRGEAFF. DNA for the CDR3: TGTGCCAGCAGTTTCAGCAGGGGTGAAGCTTTCTTT.

The chain has TRBV3-1 (or the pseudogene TRBV3-2) and TRBJ1-3, with D possibly matching TRBD1 (6 bases). Trimming left V 5 bases short and J 2 bases short, with 10 bases between. The CDR3 spans 14 residues. Germline-derived CDR1 and CDR2 are LGHDT and YNNKEL (reference sequence). CDR3 sequence: CASSSGQPGNTIYF. The CDR3 DNA follows: TGTGCCAGCAGCTCAGGACAGCCTGGAAACACCATATATTTT.

The chain couples TRBV5-6 to TRBJ1-2; 7 bases agree with TRBD1. With V trimmed by 0 bases and J by 3 bases, 5 bases remained unmatched. Germline loops: CDR1 SGHDT, CDR2 YYEEEE. The CDR3 is 15 residues long. For the CDR3, the DNA is TGTGCCAGCAGCTTGGCGACAGGGATGGACTATGGCTACACCTTC. This sequence encodes CASSLATGMDYGYTF. Variable domain in full (rest from reference TRBV5-6 and TRBJ1-2): DAGVTQSPTHLIKTRGQQVTLRCSPKSGHDTVSWYQQALGQGPQFIFQYYEEEERQRGNFPDRFSGHQFPNYSSELNVNALLLGDSALYLCASSLATGMDYGYTFGSGTRLTVV.

V usage is TRBV6-6 and J usage is TRBJ1-1, with no clear D. This CDR3 contains 14 residues. Germline CDR1 MNHNY, CDR2 SVGAGI (reference sequence). Trimming stripped 6 bases from V and 0 bases from J, with 11 bases between. The CDR3 here is CASRDNRLNTEAFF. For the CDR3, the DNA is TGTGCCAGCAGGGATAACAGATTGAACACTGAAGCTTTCTTT.

The rearrangement uses TRBV9 and TRBJ2-1, with D tentatively TRBD2 (5 bases). The germline gives CDR1 SGDLS, CDR2 YYNGEE. The CDR3 extends over 17 amino acids. With 4 bases removed from V and 0 bases from J, the gap between germline ends came to 17 bases. This chain's CDR3 is CASSSLNVASSYNEQFF. Here the CDR3 DNA reads TGTGCCAGCAGCTCTTTAAACGTAGCGAGCTCCTACAATGAGCAGTTCTTC.

The genes are TRBV14 and TRBJ2-3; D is unresolved. Deletions cut 1 base from V and 1 base from J, with 6 bases between. Germline V gene lookup returns CDR1 SGHDN and CDR2 FVKESK. There are 14 residues in the CDR3. The CDR3 bases are TGTGCCAGCAGCCAAGTCTCAGGCACAGATACGCAGTATTTT. It encodes CASSQVSGTDTQYF.

This sequence joins TRBV5-1 and TRBJ1-4; 8 positions match TRBD1. V shed 5 bases and J 8 bases; nucleotides not matched to a gene: 14. Germline V gene sequence: CDR1 SGHRS, CDR2 YFSETQ. This CDR3 has 16 residues. In nucleotides, the CDR3 is TGCGCCAGCAGTCCCCCTCCGGGGACAGGCTCCGAAAAACTGTTTTTT. Protein: CASSPPPGTGSEKLFF.

V is TRBV2 and J is TRBJ1-1, with 7 nucleotides matching TRBD1. Germline V gene lookup returns CDR1 SNHLY and CDR2 FYNNEI. The CDR3 is 12 residues long. Losses at the gene ends were 6 bases for V and 8 bases for J; bases not matched to a gene: 6. CDR3 in amino acids: CASSTGVGEAFF. In DNA, the CDR3 is TGTGCCAGCAGCACAGGGGTGGGAGAAGCTTTCTTT.

V usage is TRBV25-1 and J usage is TRBJ1-6, with 7 bases matching TRBD1. The germline CDR1 and CDR2 sequences are MGHDK and SYGVNS. The CDR3 runs to 17 residues. J gave up 7 bases and V 3 bases, and 12 bases lay outside the gene matches. The chain's CDR3 is CASSDLGQGTENSPLHF. The CDR3 DNA follows: TGTGCCAGCAGTGACTTGGGCCAGGGGACAGAAAATTCACCCCTCCACTTT. Full variable domain (rest looked up from reference TRBV25-1 and TRBJ1-6): EADIYQTPRYLVIGTGKKITLECSQTMGHDKMYWYQQDPGMELHLIHYSYGVNSTEKGDLSSESTVSRIRTEHFPLTLESARPSHTSQYLCASSDLGQGTENSPLHFGNGTRLTVT.

The gene calls are TRBV30 and TRBJ2-4, with D tentatively TRBD1 (6 bases). Between the trimmed V and J ends, which lost 1 base and 3 bases, there was a span of 13 bases. This CDR3 is built from 15 residues. CDR1 and CDR2 (germline): GTSNPN, SVGIG (reference sequence). CDR3 bases: TGTGCCTGGAGTGGGGGCCAAGGGGGCAAAAACATTCAGTACTTC. This gives the protein CAWSGGQGGKNIQYF. Full variable domain (outside the CDR3, taken from reference TRBV30 and TRBJ2-4): SQTIHQWPATLVQPVGSPLSLECTVEGTSNPNLYWYRQAAGRGLQLLFYSVGIGQISSEVPQNLSASRPQDRQFILSSKKLLLSDSGFYLCAWSGGQGGKNIQYFGAGTRLSVL.

CDR3 residues: CASSPTSSPDTQYF. The CDR3 DNA reads as TGTGCCAGCAGCCCAACTAGTTCCCCGGATACGCAGTATTTT. V and J are TRBV3-1 (or the pseudogene TRBV3-2) and TRBJ2-3; TRBD2 might be the D (5 bases). The CDR3 sequence is 14 residues long. V shed 4 bases and J shed 6 bases, with 14 bases lying between them. The germline gives CDR1 LGHDT, CDR2 YNNKEL (reference sequence).

The V gene is TRBV14, the J gene TRBJ2-1, with a possible D match to TRBD2 (5 bases). Germline-derived CDR1 and CDR2 are SGHDN and FVKESK. V lost 2 bases, J lost 2 bases, and 10 bases lay in between. The CDR3 spans 15 residues. Here the CDR3 DNA reads TGTGCCAGCAGCCAACCTAACGGGACCTACAATGAGCAGTTCTTC. Its protein product is CASSQPNGTYNEQFF.